Sequencing of this T cell receptor beta chain was carried out in a study of T cell changes during pregnancy in multiple sclerosis. The CDR3 consists of 15 residues. V gave up 3 bases and J gave up 4 bases, with 15 bases separating them. Germline-derived CDR1 and CDR2 are KGHSH and LQKENI. Method: immunoSEQ multiplex PCR; TCRdb's copy keeps in-frame clones and lacks some. The data contain approximately 97,000 clones, 91% of them singletons. The TCR was taken from a female donor in good health, enrolled as a control in a pregnancy study. This chain uses TRBV18 with TRBJ1-1; D is undetermined. The source was peripheral blood, collected after pregnancy. The CDR3 DNA follows: TGTGCCAGCTCACCGCCGGCTCTGGCGGGCACTGAAGCTTTCTTT. Encoded protein: CASSPPALAGTEAFF.